What follows are 7 T cell receptor beta chains derived from one specimen sequenced in a study of blood T cell repertoires in COVID-19. Assay used: immunoSEQ multiplex PCR; TCRdb lists only in-frame clones, some missing. The table lists about 480,000 clones, 88% of them singletons. What was sequenced was peripheral blood. The receptors come from a woman aged 45-60 years with COVID-19, enrolled during active disease.

The chain has TRBV5-1 and TRBJ1-2; 9 nucleotides match TRBD1. CDR3 length: 14 residues. The junction had 6 bases not matched to a gene; V was cut back by 2 bases and J by 7 bases. CDR1 SGHRS and CDR2 YFSETQ come from the germline V gene. CDR3 region: CASSLTGGAGGYTF. The CDR3, as DNA: TGCGCCAGCAGCTTAACAGGGGGCGCCGGTGGCTACACCTTC.

The chain carries TRBV6-1 and TRBJ1-4; no reliable D call. Germline V gene lookup returns CDR1 MNHNS and CDR2 SASEGT. This CDR3 is 16 amino acids long. The germline V and J ends were trimmed by 4 bases and 7 bases, with 19 bases remaining between them. The CDR3 bases are TGTGCCAGCAGTGCCACGTTTTCACGGCGGGCTGAAAAACTGTTTTTT. This gives the protein CASSATFSRRAEKLFF.

The chain is built from TRBV7-2 and TRBJ1-2; D may be TRBD1 (6 bases). The V and J ends lost 4 bases and 8 bases respectively, with 20 bases between them. CDR3 length: 15 amino acids. The germline V gene encodes CDR1 SGHTA and CDR2 FQGNSA. The CDR3 nucleotides are TGTGCCAGCAGCTCTAGAATGGGGGGGGCTCAGGGCTACACCTTC. Translation: CASSSRMGGAQGYTF.

Details on this clone: The identical CDR3 is also encoded by other nucleotide sequences in the sample. This sequence joins TRBV3-1 (or the pseudogene TRBV3-2) and TRBJ1-6; D is unresolved. With 3 bases removed from V and 0 bases from J, the gap between germline ends came to 6 bases. The CDR3 is made up of 15 amino acids. Germline CDR1 LGHDT, CDR2 YNNKEL (reference sequence). CDR3 in amino acids: CASSHGSSYNSPLHF. CDR3 bases: TGTGCCAGCAGCCATGGCTCCTCCTATAATTCACCCCTCCACTTT.

The chain joins TRBV5-1 to TRBJ1-6; TRBD1 matches 12 bases. The V gene end was trimmed by 7 bases and the J gene end by 6 bases; junction bases not matched to a gene: 8. CDR1 SGHRS and CDR2 YFSETQ come from the germline V gene. This CDR3 spans 16 amino acids. The CDR3 nucleotides read TGCGCCAGCCGCAAGGGACAGGGGGCCTCTAATTCACCCCTCCACTTT. As protein: CASRKGQGASNSPLHF.

The chain couples TRBV6-1 to TRBJ1-5; 11 bases fit TRBD1. The CDR3 runs to 17 residues. CDR1 is MNHNS and CDR2 is SASEGT in the germline V gene. J gave up 3 bases and V 0 bases, and 4 bases lay outside the gene matches. CDR3 bases: TGTGCCAGCAGTGAAGCCCGGACAGGGGGCTACAATCAGCCCCAGCATTTT. It yields the protein CASSEARTGGYNQPQHF.

The V and J genes are TRBV11-2 and TRBJ1-6; TRBD1 aligns across 7 bases. The junction had 22 bases not matched to a gene; V was cut back by 7 bases and J by 13 bases. Germline V gene data show CDR1 as SGHAT and CDR2 as FQNNGV. This CDR3 has 17 residues. The CDR3 is CASTFRGLDRDPSPLHF. Here the CDR3 DNA reads TGTGCCAGCACCTTTAGGGGGCTTGACAGGGACCCTTCCCCCCTCCACTTT. Filled out from reference TRBV11-2 and TRBJ1-6, the complete variable domain reads EAGVAQSPRYKIIEKRQSVAFWCNPISGHATLYWYQQILGQGPKLLIQFQNNGVVDDSQLPKDRFSAERLKGVDSTLKIQPAKLEDSAVYLCASTFRGLDRDPSPLHFGNGTRLTVT.